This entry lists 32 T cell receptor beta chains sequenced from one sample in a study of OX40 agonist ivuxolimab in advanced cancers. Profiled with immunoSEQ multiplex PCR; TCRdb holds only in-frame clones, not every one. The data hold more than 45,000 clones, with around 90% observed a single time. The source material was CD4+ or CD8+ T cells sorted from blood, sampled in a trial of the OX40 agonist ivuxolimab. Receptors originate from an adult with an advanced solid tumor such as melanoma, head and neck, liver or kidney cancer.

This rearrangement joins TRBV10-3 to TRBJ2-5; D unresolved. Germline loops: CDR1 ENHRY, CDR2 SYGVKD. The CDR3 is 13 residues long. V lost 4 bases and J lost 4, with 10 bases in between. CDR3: CAISVAVTETQYF. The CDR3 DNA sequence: TGTGCCATCAGTGTGGCGGTCACAGAGACCCAGTACTTC.

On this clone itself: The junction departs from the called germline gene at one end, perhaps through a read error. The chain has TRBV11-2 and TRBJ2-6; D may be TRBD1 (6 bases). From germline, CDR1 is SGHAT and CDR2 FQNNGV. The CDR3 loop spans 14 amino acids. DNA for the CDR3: TGTGCCAGCAGCTCAGGGGCCGGGGCCAGCGTCCTGACTTTC. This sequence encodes CASSSGAGASVLTF.

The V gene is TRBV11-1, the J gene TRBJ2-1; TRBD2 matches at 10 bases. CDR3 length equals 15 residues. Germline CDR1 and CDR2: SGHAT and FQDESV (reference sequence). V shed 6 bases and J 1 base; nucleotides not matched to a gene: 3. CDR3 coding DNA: TGTGCCAGCAGAACGACTAGCGGGTCCTACAATGAGCAGTTCTTC. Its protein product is CASRTTSGSYNEQFF.

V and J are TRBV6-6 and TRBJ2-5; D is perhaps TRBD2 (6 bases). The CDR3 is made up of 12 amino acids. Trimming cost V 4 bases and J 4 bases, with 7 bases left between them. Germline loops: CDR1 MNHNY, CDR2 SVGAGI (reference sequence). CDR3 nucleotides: TGTGCCAGCAGTTGGGGAGGAGAGACCCAGTACTTC. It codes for CASSWGGETQYF.

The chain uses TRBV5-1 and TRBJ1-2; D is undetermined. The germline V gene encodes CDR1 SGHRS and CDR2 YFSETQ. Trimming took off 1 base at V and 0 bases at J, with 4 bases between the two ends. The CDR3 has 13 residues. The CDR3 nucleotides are TGCGCCAGCAGCTTGAGCGCTAACTATGGCTACACCTTC. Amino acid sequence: CASSLSANYGYTF.

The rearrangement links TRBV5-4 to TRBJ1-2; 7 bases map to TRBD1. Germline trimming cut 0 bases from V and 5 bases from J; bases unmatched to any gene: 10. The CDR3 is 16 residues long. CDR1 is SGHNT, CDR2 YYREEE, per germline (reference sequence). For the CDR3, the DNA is TGTGCCAGCAGCTTGGCCCCGGGACAGACACTATATGGCTACACCTTC. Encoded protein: CASSLAPGQTLYGYTF.

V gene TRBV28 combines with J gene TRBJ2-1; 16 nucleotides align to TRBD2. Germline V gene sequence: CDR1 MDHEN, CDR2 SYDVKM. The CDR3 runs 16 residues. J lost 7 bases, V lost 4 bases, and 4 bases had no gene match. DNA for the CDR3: TGTGCCAGCAGTTCACCGGGACTAGCGGGAGGGAATGAGCAGTTCTTC. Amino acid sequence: CASSSPGLAGGNEQFF.

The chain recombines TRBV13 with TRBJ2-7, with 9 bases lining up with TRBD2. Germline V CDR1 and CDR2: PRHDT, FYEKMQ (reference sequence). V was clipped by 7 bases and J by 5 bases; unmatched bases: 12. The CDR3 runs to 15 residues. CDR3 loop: CASTLAGAGGHEQYF. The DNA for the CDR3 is TGTGCCAGCACCCTGGCTGGAGCGGGAGGACACGAGCAGTACTTC.

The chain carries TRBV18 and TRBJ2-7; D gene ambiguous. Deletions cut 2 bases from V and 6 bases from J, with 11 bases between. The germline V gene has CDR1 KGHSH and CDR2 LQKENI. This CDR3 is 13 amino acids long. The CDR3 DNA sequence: TGTGCCAGCTCACCAGGGGTTCGACCCGAGCAGTACTTC. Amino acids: CASSPGVRPEQYF.

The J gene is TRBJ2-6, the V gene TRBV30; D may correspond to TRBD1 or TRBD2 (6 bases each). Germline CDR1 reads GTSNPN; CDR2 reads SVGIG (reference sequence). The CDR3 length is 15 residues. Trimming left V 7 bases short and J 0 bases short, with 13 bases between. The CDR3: CAYGGRYSGANVLTF. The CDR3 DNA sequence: TGTGCCTACGGGGGCAGGTACTCTGGGGCCAACGTCCTGACTTTC.

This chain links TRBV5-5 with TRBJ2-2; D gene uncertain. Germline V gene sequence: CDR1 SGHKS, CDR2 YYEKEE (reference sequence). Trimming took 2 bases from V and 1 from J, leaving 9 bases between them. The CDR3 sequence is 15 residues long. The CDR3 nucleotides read TGTGCCAGCAGCTTCTCGGTACTGAACACCGGGGAGCTGTTTTTT. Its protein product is CASSFSVLNTGELFF.

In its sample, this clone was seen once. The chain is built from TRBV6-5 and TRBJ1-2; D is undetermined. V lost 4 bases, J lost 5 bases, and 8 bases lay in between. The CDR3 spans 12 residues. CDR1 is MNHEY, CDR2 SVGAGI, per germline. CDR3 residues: CASSSSWYGYTF. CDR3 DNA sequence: TGTGCCAGCAGTTCTTCCTGGTATGGCTACACCTTC.

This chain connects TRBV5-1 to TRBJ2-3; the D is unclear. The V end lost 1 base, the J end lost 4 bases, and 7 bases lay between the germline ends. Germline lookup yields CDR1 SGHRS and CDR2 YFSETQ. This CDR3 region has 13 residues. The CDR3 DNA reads TGCGCCAGCAGCTTGAGGTCCGCAGATACGCAGTATTTT. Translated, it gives CASSLRSADTQYF. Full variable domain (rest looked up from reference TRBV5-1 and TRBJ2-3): KAGVTQTPRYLIKTRGQQVTLSCSPISGHRSVSWYQQTPGQGLQFLFEYFSETQRNKGNFPGRFSGRQFSNSRSEMNVSTLELGDSALYLCASSLRSADTQYFGPGTRLTVL.

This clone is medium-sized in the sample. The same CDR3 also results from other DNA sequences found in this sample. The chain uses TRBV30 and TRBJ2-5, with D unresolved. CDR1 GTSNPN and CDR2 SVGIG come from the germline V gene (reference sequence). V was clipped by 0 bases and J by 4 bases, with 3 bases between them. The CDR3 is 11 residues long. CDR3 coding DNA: TGTGCCTGGAGTGTACGAGAGACCCAGTACTTC. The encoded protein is CAWSVRETQYF.

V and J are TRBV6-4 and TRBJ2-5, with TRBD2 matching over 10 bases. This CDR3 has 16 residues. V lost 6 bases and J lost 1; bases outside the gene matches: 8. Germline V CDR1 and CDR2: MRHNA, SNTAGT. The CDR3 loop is CASRGLAQPFQETQYF. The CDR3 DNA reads TGTGCCAGCAGGGGACTAGCGCAACCATTCCAAGAGACCCAGTACTTC.

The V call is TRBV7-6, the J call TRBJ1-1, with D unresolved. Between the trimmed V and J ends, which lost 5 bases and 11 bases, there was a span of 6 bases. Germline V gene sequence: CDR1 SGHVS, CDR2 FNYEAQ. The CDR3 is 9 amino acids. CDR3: CASSPQAFF. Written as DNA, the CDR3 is TGTGCCAGCAGCCCCCAGGCTTTCTTT.

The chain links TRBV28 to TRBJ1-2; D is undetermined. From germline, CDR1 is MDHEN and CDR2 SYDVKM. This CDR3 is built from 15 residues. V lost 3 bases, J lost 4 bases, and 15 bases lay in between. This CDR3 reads CASSFSLGVVYGYTF. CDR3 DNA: TGTGCCAGCAGTTTTAGTCTCGGGGTAGTCTATGGCTACACCTTC.

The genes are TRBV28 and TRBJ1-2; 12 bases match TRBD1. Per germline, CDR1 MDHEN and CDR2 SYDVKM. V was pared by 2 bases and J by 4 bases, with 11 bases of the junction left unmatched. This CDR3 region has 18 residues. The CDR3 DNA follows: TGTGCCAGCAGTTTAGCAATAGGGGGGACAGGGGGCAGCTATGGCTACACCTTC. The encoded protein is CASSLAIGGTGGSYGYTF.

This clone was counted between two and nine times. CDR3 sequence (DNA): TGCAGCGTTGTGATGGATGGATCCTACGAGCAGTACTTC. Translating it yields CSVVMDGSYEQYF. The chain has TRBV29-1 and TRBJ2-7; D not certain. Germline values: CDR1 SQVTM, CDR2 ANQGSEA. There are 13 residues in the CDR3. Between the trimmed V and J ends, which lost 4 bases and 1 base, there was a span of 11 bases.

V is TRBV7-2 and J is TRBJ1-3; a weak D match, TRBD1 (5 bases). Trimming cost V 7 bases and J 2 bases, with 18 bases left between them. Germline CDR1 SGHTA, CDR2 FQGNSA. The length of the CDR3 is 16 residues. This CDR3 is CASIPPLGATGNTIYF. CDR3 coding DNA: TGTGCCAGCATTCCCCCCTTAGGGGCTACTGGAAACACCATATATTTT.

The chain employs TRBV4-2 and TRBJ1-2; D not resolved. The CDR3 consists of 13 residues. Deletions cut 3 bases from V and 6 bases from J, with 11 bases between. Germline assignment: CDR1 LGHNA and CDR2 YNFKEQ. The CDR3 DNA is TGTGCCAGCAGCCAGTTAAGTGTGGATGGCTACACCTTC. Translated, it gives CASSQLSVDGYTF.

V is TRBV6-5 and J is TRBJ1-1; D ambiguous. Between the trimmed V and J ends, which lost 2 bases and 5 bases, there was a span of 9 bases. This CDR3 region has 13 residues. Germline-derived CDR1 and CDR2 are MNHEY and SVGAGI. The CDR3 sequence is CASSYQLGTEAFF. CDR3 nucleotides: TGTGCCAGCAGTTACCAACTAGGTACTGAAGCTTTCTTT.

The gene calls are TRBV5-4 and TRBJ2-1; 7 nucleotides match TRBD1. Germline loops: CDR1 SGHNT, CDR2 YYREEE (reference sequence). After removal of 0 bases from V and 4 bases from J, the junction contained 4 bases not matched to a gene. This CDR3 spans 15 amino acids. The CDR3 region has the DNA TGTGCCAGCAGCTTGGGTCCGGGACAGTACAATGAGCAGTTCTTC. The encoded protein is CASSLGPGQYNEQFF. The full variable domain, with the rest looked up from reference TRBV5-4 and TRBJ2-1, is ETGVTQSPTHLIKTRGQQVTLRCSSQSGHNTVSWYQQALGQGPQFIFQYYREEENGRGNFPPRFSGLQFPNYSSELNVNALELDDSALYLCASSLGPGQYNEQFFGPGTRLTVL.

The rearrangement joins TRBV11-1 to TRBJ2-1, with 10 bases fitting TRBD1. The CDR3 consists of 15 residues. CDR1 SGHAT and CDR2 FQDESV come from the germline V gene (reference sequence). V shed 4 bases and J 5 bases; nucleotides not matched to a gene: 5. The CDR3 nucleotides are TGTGCCAGCAGCTGGACGGGACAGGGGCACAATGAGCAGTTCTTC. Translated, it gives CASSWTGQGHNEQFF.

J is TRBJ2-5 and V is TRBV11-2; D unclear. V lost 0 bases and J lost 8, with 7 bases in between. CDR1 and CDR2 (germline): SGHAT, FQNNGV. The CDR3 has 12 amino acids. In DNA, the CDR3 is TGTGCCAGCAGCTTAGATTTGGAAACCCAGTACTTC. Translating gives CASSLDLETQYF.

The CDR3 DNA reads TGCGCCAGCAGATTTAGTGCAGGGGCGGGCACTGAAGCTTTCTTT. This gives the protein CASRFSAGAGTEAFF. The chain employs TRBV5-1 and TRBJ1-1; tentatively, D is TRBD1 (6 bases). Germline CDR1 reads SGHRS; CDR2 reads YFSETQ. The CDR3 spans 15 residues. Trimming took 5 bases from V and 4 from J, leaving 18 bases between them.

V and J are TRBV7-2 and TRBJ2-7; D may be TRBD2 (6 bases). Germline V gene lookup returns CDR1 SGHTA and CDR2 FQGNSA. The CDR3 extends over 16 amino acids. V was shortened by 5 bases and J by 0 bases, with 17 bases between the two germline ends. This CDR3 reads CASSPVGGVNSYEQYF. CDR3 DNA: TGTGCCAGCAGCCCGGTGGGGGGAGTAAACTCCTACGAGCAGTACTTC.

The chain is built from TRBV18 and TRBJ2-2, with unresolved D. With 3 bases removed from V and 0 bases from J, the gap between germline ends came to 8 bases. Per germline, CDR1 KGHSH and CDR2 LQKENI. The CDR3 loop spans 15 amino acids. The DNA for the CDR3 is TGTGCCAGCTCACCGCTGCTCGCGAACACCGGGGAGCTGTTTTTT. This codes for CASSPLLANTGELFF. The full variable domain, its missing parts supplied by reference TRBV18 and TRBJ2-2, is NAGVMQNPRHLVRRRGQEARLRCSPMKGHSHVYWYRQLPEEGLKFMVYLQKENIIDESGMPKERFSAEFPKEGPSILRIQQVVRGDSAAYFCASSPLLANTGELFFGEGSRLTVL.

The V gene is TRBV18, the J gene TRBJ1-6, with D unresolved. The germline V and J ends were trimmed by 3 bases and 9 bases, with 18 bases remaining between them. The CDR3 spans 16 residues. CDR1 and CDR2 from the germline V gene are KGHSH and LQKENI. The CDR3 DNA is TGTGCCAGCTCACCTAATTTCTCAGAGGAGGGTTCACCCCTCCACTTT. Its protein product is CASSPNFSEEGSPLHF.

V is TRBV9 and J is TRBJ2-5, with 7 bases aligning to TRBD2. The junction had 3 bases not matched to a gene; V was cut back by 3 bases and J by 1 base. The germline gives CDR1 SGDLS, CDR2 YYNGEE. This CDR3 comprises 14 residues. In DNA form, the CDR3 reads TGTGCCAGCAGCGCCCGACTAGCCCAAGAGACCCAGTACTTC. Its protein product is CASSARLAQETQYF.

Written as DNA, the CDR3 is TGTGCCAGCAGCTTAGATTATTTTCCAGACCTGAGCTCCTACGAGCAGTACTTC. This encodes CASSLDYFPDLSSYEQYF. The chain is built from TRBV7-2 and TRBJ2-7; no clear D gene. CDR1 is SGHTA, CDR2 FQGNSA, per germline. V shed 1 base and J shed 0 bases, with 19 bases lying between them. The CDR3 runs 18 residues.

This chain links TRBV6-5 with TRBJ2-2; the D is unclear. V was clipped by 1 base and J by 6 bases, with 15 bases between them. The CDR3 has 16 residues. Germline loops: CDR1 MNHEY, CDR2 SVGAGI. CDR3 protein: CASSYYRAPQPGELFF. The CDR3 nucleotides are TGTGCCAGCAGTTACTATCGGGCCCCCCAGCCCGGGGAGCTGTTTTTT.